This T cell receptor (beta chain) was captured by sequencing in a study of blood T cells in healthy people across ages. Study-wide background: Researchers report that template switching captured about one barcoded beta molecule per two T cells.

Isolation yielded PBMCs, at least 6.5 million per sample, in every case. Comment on this clonotype: Its antigen remains unknown.

The use of a sample-barcoded 5' primer and a J-beta primer mix characterized a second PCR of roughly 6 to 11 cycles. Each cDNA molecule was tagged by a template-switch adaptor that had 12 random nucleotides. TCRdb reprocessed the 5' RACE reads via MiXCR and lists one record per CDR3 protein. The table includes 500,000 to 600,000 distinct CDR3 sequences, 25% to 30% detected once. Points from the study as a whole: Expanded clonotype shifts may have been confounded, as the donors had an unknown CMV status.

With V trimmed by 6 bases and J by 0 bases, 13 bases remained unmatched. Germline values: CDR1 DFQATT, CDR2 SNEGSKA (reference sequence). The CDR3 extends over 17 amino acids. The receptor was isolated from a woman in her 70s in good health. The sample taken for sequencing was blood. This sequence joins TRBV20-1 and TRBJ2-3; 9 positions agree with TRBD2. The CDR3 DNA sequence: TGCAGTGCCCGCCCAGCGGGGGGAATCATAAGCACAGATACGCAGTATTTT. Translation: CSARPAGGIISTDTQYF.